This TCR beta chain was identified in a study of shared clonotypes between healthy human individuals. Every donor was a Caucasian adult from Nashville, Tennessee. Germline trimming cut 7 bases from V and 2 bases from J; bases unmatched to any gene: 7. The V gene's germline CDR1 is MDHEN and CDR2 SYDVKM. This CDR3 comprises 15 residues. Genomic DNA (from each subset) was split evenly across several immunoSEQ plates. Each PCR replicate from the sorted subsets contained about 200 ng DNA, which is roughly 33,000 T cell genomes. Method: immunoSEQ multiplex PCR; TCRdb's copy keeps in-frame clones and lacks some. The table has roughly 520,000 clones, 95% to 97% seen once.

What was sequenced was naive CD4+ T cells sorted from blood. The sample's subset: CD45RA+ positively selected. The receptor comes from a woman aged 30 to 39 in good health. The chain uses TRBV28 and TRBJ1-3; 8 bases map to TRBD1. The CDR3: CASTGTGGPGNTIYF. As DNA, the CDR3 is TGTGCCAGCACCGGGACAGGAGGCCCTGGAAACACCATATATTTT.